The rows below give T cell receptor beta chains drawn from one sample of a study of control samples from healthy donors and cancer patients. Sequenced by immunoSEQ multiplex PCR; TCRdb stores in-frame clones only, minus some. The sample contains about 71,000 clones, roughly 90% of which appear only once. Sequencing was done on a sample of PBMCs. These receptor sequences come from a man aged 60 to 75 with lung cancer. CDR3s include the opening cysteine and the closing phenylalanine or tryptophan. The D gene is left open where the match is weak. The size entry is marked missing in some rows and otherwise reads once, few, many or a size class.

V	size	J	D	DNA	CDR3
TRBV7-2	.	TRBJ2-3	.	TGTGCCAGCAGCTTAGGCGGGCTAGCGTCAGATACGCAGTATTTT	CASSLGGLASDTQYF
TRBV27	once	TRBJ2-3	.	TGTGCCAGCAGGGCCTACACAGATACGCAGTATTTT	CASRAYTDTQYF
TRBV2	.	TRBJ1-1	TRBD1	TGTGCCAGCAGTTACAAGACAGGGGACACTGAAGCTTTCTTT	CASSYKTGDTEAFF
TRBV6-2/TRBV6-3	.	TRBJ2-5	TRBD2	TGTGCCAGCAGTTACGCTACTAGCGGCGGTGGGGCCCAGTACTTC	CASSYATSGGGAQYF
TRBV5-6	once	TRBJ1-5	TRBD1	TGTGCCAGCAGCGCTAGGGGGCAGGGTCAGCCCCAGCATTTT	CASSARGQGQPQHF
TRBV7-6	.	TRBJ1-1	.	TGTGCCAGCAGCTTAGTTCCGGCAGGGACAATGAACACTGAAGCTTTCTTT	CASSLVPAGTMNTEAFF
TRBV6-5	.	TRBJ2-7	TRBD1	TGTGCCAGCAGGCGGACAGGGCCGAGCTCCTACGAGCAGTACTTC	CASRRTGPSSYEQYF
TRBV7-9	.	TRBJ2-5	TRBD2	TGTGCCAGCAGCTTGACTAGCGGGGTTGAGACCCAGTACTTC	CASSLTSGVETQYF
TRBV9	.	TRBJ1-5	.	TGTGCCAGCAGCTTCGACGATAGCAATCAGCCCCAGCATTTT	CASSFDDSNQPQHF
TRBV14	.	TRBJ1-1	.	TGTGCCAGCAGCTTGAGGTCAGACCTGAGGGGGGCTGAAGCTTTCTTT	CASSLRSDLRGAEAFF
TRBV6-4	few	TRBJ1-2	.	TGTGCCAGCAAAGGGGCAGGCTATGGCTACACCTTC	CASKGAGYGYTF
TRBV12-3/TRBV12-4	.	TRBJ1-1	.	TGTGCCAGCAGCTCTACGGGGTACACTGAAGCTTTCTTT	CASSSTGYTEAFF
TRBV5-1	.	TRBJ2-5	.	TGCGCCAGCAGGGTAGAGGGGGGAGAGACCCAGTACTTC	CASRVEGGETQYF
TRBV5-1	once	TRBJ2-4	TRBD1	TGCGCCAGCAGCTCGCTGACAGGGGCGGGAAACATTCAGTACTTC	CASSSLTGAGNIQYF
TRBV5-1	.	TRBJ2-1	TRBD1	TGCGCCAGCAGCTTGTCGGGACAGTCATCCAATGAGCAGTTCTTC	CASSLSGQSSNEQFF
TRBV15	.	TRBJ1-2	.	TGTGCCACCAGCAGAGATTCGGGGCTGGGTGGCTACACCTTC	CATSRDSGLGGYTF
TRBV5-6	few	TRBJ1-2	.	TGTGCCAGCAGCTCCAGACAGGTTCCGCTGGGGAATGGCTACACCTTC	CASSSRQVPLGNGYTF
TRBV7-9	.	TRBJ1-2	.	TGTGCCAGCAGCTCGACCGGGCAGGGCTATGGCTACACCTTC	CASSSTGQGYGYTF
TRBV9	.	TRBJ2-1	.	TGTGCCAGCAGCCGCGAAAACTCGTACAATGAGCAGTTCTTC	CASSRENSYNEQFF
TRBV3-1/TRBV3-2	once	TRBJ2-6	TRBD1	TGTGCCAGCAGCCAAGCGGGACAGGAGAGCTCTGGGGCCAACGTCCTGACTTTC	CASSQAGQESSGANVLTF
TRBV5-8	.	TRBJ1-6	.	TGTGCCAGCAGCTTGAGGCAGAATAATTCACCCCTCCACTTT	CASSLRQNNSPLHF
TRBV5-4	.	TRBJ2-1	.	TGTGCCAGCAGCCCCAGGGACAACCACCTGAATGAGCAGTTCTTC	CASSPRDNHLNEQFF
TRBV6-5	.	TRBJ2-3	.	TGTGCCAGCAGTTACTCTCGGACACAAGATACGCAGTATTTT	CASSYSRTQDTQYF
TRBV30	.	TRBJ1-1	.	TGTGCCTGGAGTTCCCGGGACATATGGAACACTGAAGCTTTCTTT	CAWSSRDIWNTEAFF
TRBV5-1	.	TRBJ1-1	.	TGCGCCAGCAGCTTGGGGTGGGGGGAGAGAAGACCTGAAGCTTTCTTT	CASSLGWGERRPEAFF